This T cell receptor beta chain was recovered during a study of shared clonotypes between healthy human individuals (TCRdb year 2020). Regarding the complete study: The cohort comprised two women and a few men aged 18 to 49 years. For each donor, three plates each were used for CD4 naive and CD4 memory, two plates were used for CD8 naive, and one plate was used for CD8 memory. The study deeply sequenced blood TCR repertoires of 5 or 6 healthy adults to estimate repertoire size and the extent of clonotype sharing between individuals. To increase sequencing depth and limit assay-specific biases, different laboratories used diverse techniques to prepare libraries and sequence TCR repertoires. Leukapheresis yielded between about 0.9 and 10 billion PBMCs per donor.

Concerning this clone: What this receptor recognizes is not known. No base-level quality is on record; no much larger clone is a single base apart. The identical CDR3 is also encoded by other nucleotide sequences in the sample.

On the study overall, not on this receptor specifically: Pairwise subsampling indicated that sequencing depth was expected to affect the degree of clonotype sharing among donors. Higher generation probabilities were observed for clonotypes shared by all four sorted-subset donors than for non-shared clonotypes. Even with the large sequencing depth, rarefaction of the sorted-subset datasets indicated that sequencing was incomplete. Sampling was limited to blood, and TCR repertoires in tissue likely differ from TCR repertoires in blood. Estimated clonotype richness was generally larger for naive than for memory subsets. Roughly 5.2% of naive CD4, 3.5% of naive CD8, 2.3% of memory CD4, and about 0.4% of memory CD8 clonotypes were shared across several donors. The genetic and exposure-history diversity represented was limited by the small number of donors.

The germline V gene provides CDR1 MDHEN and CDR2 SYDVKM. The CDR3, cysteine through phenylalanine, is 14 amino acids long. The retained sequence is limited to the CDR3, 42 bases, with the frame set at the first base. At the junction V is shortened by 4 bases and J by 0 bases, with 10 bases in between. Using the deep immunoSEQ assay, TCR CDR3 regions were amplified from genomic DNA by multiplex PCR. Extracted genomic DNA from each cell subset was spread evenly across all wells of several immunoSEQ 96-well plates, with each plate serving as a replicate. For sorted subsets, 150 to 250 ng genomic DNA, equal to tens of thousands of T cell genomes, was loaded into each replicate PCR. The purified libraries were quantified using a Qubit 3.0 fluorometer, sized with a Bioanalyzer 2100, and then quantified again using the KAPA Library Quantification kit. Every immunoSEQ 96-well plate was sequenced on a separate single-read 150-cycle Illumina NextSeq 550 flow cell. The paper's data handling went like this. Because only junctional sequences without quality scores were contained in the immunoSEQ output, filtering matching that applied to full-length reads could not be performed. To assign V/J genes and CDR3, sequences were annotated using PyIR, a Python wrapper for IgBLAST v1.9, with IMGT germline references. Reads were filtered out if the reads had weak V/J assignments (E-value above 1e-6), no CDR3, stop codons, out-of-frame junctions, or ambiguous translated residues. A V3J clonotype was defined by an identical inferred V gene, J gene, and CDR3 amino acid sequence. Percentage overlap between repertoires was computed as shared unique clonotypes divided by the size of the smaller repertoire. Three approaches were used to assess repertoire richness: RTK rarefaction, the Chao1 estimator, and Recon v2.1 estimates of unobserved clonotypes. OLGA was used to compute generation probabilities for all TCRbeta clonotypes that the gDNA method yielded from a few donors. The immuneACCESS repertoire file appears here via TCRdb, limited to in-frame rearrangements. These files lack a portion of the clones; in checked studies, under half of the deficit traces to unresolved V genes, and the cause of the others is not known. D and trimming come from the DNA, and the V and J calls and clone size come from that table. This sample comprises 2 million to 2.5 million clones, under 95% of them detected only once. Approximately 0.36% of the sample comes from the top ten.

The donors were healthy, HIV-negative adults with no recently reported acute infections or vaccinations. Every donor was a Caucasian adult living in Nashville, Tennessee, USA. Magnetic negative selection was used to enrich CD4+ T cells, after which naive cells were positively selected on CD45RA and the negative fraction became the memory subset. After blood collection by leukapheresis, PBMCs were isolated using Ficoll-Histopaque density gradient centrifugation and then cryopreserved in the vapor phase of liquid nitrogen. Analytical flow cytometry was used to check the purity and quantity of each magnetically sorted T cell population. Genomic DNA was isolated from each sorted fraction and quantified by UV absorbance on a Nanodrop 2000c.

Rearrangement joined TRBV28 to TRBJ2-7, with the D gene possibly TRBD1 or TRBD2, each one fitting 5 bases. The clonotype originates from a man aged 18 to 30 in good health. Some clones in this sample may be carry-over from other donors' samples. Material for sequencing was naive CD4+ T cells from PBMCs. The cell subset or site label for this specimen denotes: CD45RA+ positively selected. The DNA is as follows: TGTGCCAGCAGTTCCCCTGGGGGCTCCTACGAGCAGTACTTC. Its translation reads: CASSSPGGSYEQYF.